The clone carrying this T cell receptor (beta chain) was detected only a few times. Its antigen is as yet unknown. The sample is drawn from a study of metastatic and nonmetastatic thyroid tumors. Overall study: Thyroid patients, malignant and benign, had repertoires compared across blood and tumor or nodule tissue.

Germline loops: CDR1 DFQATT, CDR2 SNEGSKA (reference sequence). Trimming pared 2 bases from V and 12 bases from J, leaving 8 bases between. CDR3 size: 11 residues. Nobody among the patients had been given any treatment before thyroid surgery. Authors' methods: Differences in CDR3 between clinicopathological groups were drawn on to build a classifier intended to discriminate distant-metastatic papillary thyroid cancer patients. TCRdb reprocessed the PCR reads using MiXCR. V and J calls and clone size were set by TCRdb, not the authors. The table includes about 13,000 clones, approximately 20% detected once. General study findings and limits: Significantly greater TCR beta diversity was reportedly found in malignant thyroid tumors than in benign nodules (in blood and tumor).

This TCR came from a female donor with papillary thyroid cancer or a benign thyroid nodule (not recorded which). Some clones in this sample may be carry-over from other donors' samples. Sequenced input: adjacent normal tissue. The chain employs TRBV20-1 and TRBJ1-6; tentatively, D is TRBD1 (5 bases). The CDR3 here is CSARWGGPLHF. The CDR3 nucleotides are TGCAGTGCTAGATGGGGCGGACCCCTCCACTTT.